Following are 18 T cell receptor beta chains from one sample sequenced in a study of T cell repertoires in cytomegalovirus infection. TCRdb redid the calling of the reads with MiXCR, one entry per CDR3 protein. In the table there are about 76,000 distinct CDR3 sequences, roughly 3.6% of which are singletons. Sequencing was done on a sample of PBMCs. The receptors derive from a human donor in good health (CMV status not recorded). Some clones in this sample may be carry-over from other donors' samples.

In its sample, this clonotype was seen many times. The gene calls are TRBV28 and TRBJ1-1; TRBD1 matches at 7 bases. V dropped 5 bases and J dropped 5; count of bases not matched to a gene: 17. CDR1 MDHEN and CDR2 SYDVKM come from the germline V gene. The CDR3 extends over 17 amino acids. CDR3 bases: TGTGCCAGCAGTACCCTGACAGGGAGACCCAAAGGGACTGAAGCTTTCTTT. Protein: CASSTLTGRPKGTEAFF.

At least ten counts were recorded for this clonotype. This chain connects TRBV11-2 to TRBJ2-2; 8 nucleotides line up with TRBD2. V lost 9 bases, J lost 2 bases, and 8 bases stayed unmatched. Germline loops: CDR1 SGHAT, CDR2 FQNNGV. The CDR3 loop spans 15 amino acids. CDR3 sequence: CASNVGTRNTGELFF. The CDR3 DNA reads TGTGCCAGTAACGTGGGGACTAGAAACACCGGGGAGCTGTTTTTT.

This clonotype was recorded many times. This chain uses TRBV2 with TRBJ1-4, with a tentative D call TRBD1 (5 bases). Per germline, CDR1 SNHLY and CDR2 FYNNEI. The V and J ends lost 5 bases and 6 bases respectively, with 13 bases between them. CDR3 size: 14 residues. The CDR3 region is CASSLAREDEKLFF. The CDR3 bases are TGTGCCAGCAGTCTCGCCAGGGAGGATGAAAAACTGTTTTTT.

In its sample, this clonotype was seen many times. The V call is TRBV19, the J call TRBJ1-6; 10 positions agree with TRBD1. The CDR3 has 17 amino acids. Germline loops: CDR1 LNHDA, CDR2 SQIVND (reference sequence). J gave up 9 bases and V 4 bases, and 12 bases lay outside the gene matches. The CDR3 spells CASSTHSTGGWGSPLHF. The DNA of the CDR3 is TGTGCCAGTAGTACGCATTCGACAGGGGGCTGGGGTTCACCCCTCCACTTT.

This clonotype was seen many times. The genes are TRBV2 and TRBJ2-7; D possibly corresponds to TRBD1 (6 bases). The CDR3 loop spans 15 amino acids. The V end was cut by 3 bases, the J end by 2 bases, with 14 bases between. Germline CDR1 reads SNHLY; CDR2 reads FYNNEI. This CDR3 is CASSEYTGNTYEQYF. The CDR3 DNA sequence: TGTGCCAGCAGTGAGTATACAGGGAATACCTACGAGCAGTACTTC.

Ten or more counts support this clonotype. The chain employs TRBV20-1 and TRBJ1-2, with a weak D call TRBD1 (6 bases). V lost 6 bases to trimming and J lost 2 bases, with 16 bases between them. This CDR3 comprises 14 residues. Germline assignment: CDR1 DFQATT and CDR2 SNEGSKA (reference sequence). The CDR3 here is CSAGSAGANYGYTF. Written as DNA, the CDR3 is TGCAGTGCCGGGTCAGCAGGGGCGAACTATGGCTACACCTTC.

This clonotype was seen at least ten times. The chain uses TRBV29-1 and TRBJ1-2; no reliable D call. This CDR3 is 14 amino acids long. The V end was cut by 1 base, the J end by 2 bases, with 11 bases between. From germline, CDR1 is SQVTM and CDR2 ANQGSEA. CDR3 sequence: CSVEVNPNNYGYTF. CDR3 bases: TGCAGCGTTGAAGTCAACCCGAACAACTATGGCTACACCTTC.

In this sample, this clonotype turned up many times. The V gene is TRBV7-2, the J gene TRBJ2-7, with 7 positions matching TRBD1. CDR1 is SGHTA and CDR2 is FQGNSA in the germline V gene. With 4 bases clipped from V and 7 bases from J, the junction kept 13 bases outside the gene matches. This CDR3 region has 15 residues. The CDR3 DNA reads TGTGCCAGCAGCTCGGCGGACAGGAGAAGGCAGGAGCAGTACTTC. It translates to CASSSADRRRQEQYF.

This clonotype occurred many times. The chain recombines TRBV10-3 with TRBJ2-3, with D possibly TRBD1 on 6 matching bases. V dropped 6 bases and J dropped 0 bases, with 16 bases sitting between them. The germline CDR1 and CDR2 sequences are ENHRY and SYGVKD. The CDR3 contains 16 residues. The CDR3 DNA reads as TGTGCCATCAGCAGGGGCCGGCGCCCTAGCACAGATACGCAGTATTTT. This translates into CAISRGRRPSTDTQYF.

The table lists this clonotype with many counts. This chain links TRBV28 with TRBJ1-1, with unresolved D. V dropped 2 bases and J dropped 8 bases, with 6 bases sitting between them. Germline V gives CDR1 MDHEN, CDR2 SYDVKM. The CDR3 spans 11 residues. CDR3 sequence reads: CASSLPTEAFF. The DNA for the CDR3 is TGTGCCAGCAGTTTACCGACAGAAGCTTTCTTT.

This clonotype has at least ten counts. The rearrangement uses TRBV3-1 and TRBJ1-1; 8 bases map to TRBD1. The germline V gene has CDR1 LGHDT and CDR2 YNNKEL (reference sequence). This CDR3 has 16 amino acids. The V segment lost 0 bases and the J segment 4 bases; nucleotides outside the gene matches: 7. The CDR3 DNA reads as TGTGCCAGCAGCCAAGACAGGGGGCGCGGGCTCACTGAAGCTTTCTTT. Translation gives CASSQDRGRGLTEAFF.

At least ten counts were recorded for this clonotype. The J gene is TRBJ1-2, the V gene TRBV12-3 or TRBV12-4; D unresolved. V lost 6 bases and J lost 2, with 13 bases in between. CDR3 size: 14 residues. CDR3: CASSEAGDNYGYTF. The CDR3 region has the DNA TGTGCCAGCAGCGAAGCGGGAGACAACTATGGCTACACCTTC.

Ten or more counts support this clonotype. One base away lies a much larger clone, so this may be a sequencing read error. The final CDR3 position lacks the conserved phenylalanine or tryptophan, pointing to a likely read error. CDR3 coding DNA: TGTGCCAGCAGCTACCCCAACAGACGAACAACACACGACTACGAGCAGTACTCC. Translated, it gives CASSYPNRRTTHDYEQYS. The rearrangement joins TRBV28 to TRBJ2-7, with D unresolved. The germline gives CDR1 MDHEN, CDR2 SYDVKM. The length of the CDR3 is 18 residues. V gave up 6 bases and J gave up 3 bases, with 27 bases separating them.

This clonotype was observed many times. The chain combines TRBV5-4 with TRBJ2-1, with D possibly matching TRBD1 (5 bases). The germline gives CDR1 SGHNT, CDR2 YYREEE (reference sequence). This CDR3 has 15 residues. V gave up 2 bases and J gave up 1 base, with 10 bases separating them. In DNA, the CDR3 is TGTGCCAGCAGCTTAGTGGGGCGATCCTACAATGAGCAGTTCTTC. Translation: CASSLVGRSYNEQFF.

This clonotype was picked up many times. V and J are TRBV7-2 and TRBJ1-5; a possible D gene is TRBD1 (6 bases). This CDR3 is built from 15 residues. Trimming removed 3 bases from V and 3 bases from J, with 12 bases in between. From germline, CDR1 is SGHTA and CDR2 FQGNSA. In DNA form, the CDR3 reads TGTGCCAGCAGCTTCACAGGGATGGCCAATCAGCCCCAGCATTTT. It encodes CASSFTGMANQPQHF.

This clonotype has at least ten counts. This chain connects TRBV4-1 to TRBJ1-4; 7 nucleotides agree with TRBD1. V was clipped by 3 bases and J by 3 bases; unmatched bases: 4. Per germline, CDR1 MGHRA and CDR2 YSYEKL. The CDR3 spans 15 residues. The CDR3: CASSQPGTANEKLFF. CDR3 nucleotides: TGCGCCAGCAGCCAGCCCGGGACAGCTAATGAAAAACTGTTTTTT.

This rearrangement joins TRBV4-3 to TRBJ1-3; D gene unclear. This CDR3 has 16 amino acids. CDR1 LGHNA and CDR2 YSLEER come from the germline V gene. The V and J ends lost 1 base and 1 base respectively, with 11 bases between them. The CDR3, as DNA: TGCGCCAGCAGCCAAGTCGCAGGAGGATCTGGAAACACCATATATTTT. Protein sequence: CASSQVAGGSGNTIYF.

This clonotype was detected many times. This rearrangement joins TRBV7-8 to TRBJ1-1, with D perhaps TRBD1 (5 bases). The CDR3 is made up of 13 amino acids. The V end was cut by 6 bases, the J end by 4 bases, with 12 bases between. Germline V gene data show CDR1 as SGHVS and CDR2 as FQNEAQ. This chain's CDR3 is CASRRTQGTEAFF. For the CDR3, the DNA is TGTGCCAGCAGGCGAACTCAGGGCACTGAAGCTTTCTTT.